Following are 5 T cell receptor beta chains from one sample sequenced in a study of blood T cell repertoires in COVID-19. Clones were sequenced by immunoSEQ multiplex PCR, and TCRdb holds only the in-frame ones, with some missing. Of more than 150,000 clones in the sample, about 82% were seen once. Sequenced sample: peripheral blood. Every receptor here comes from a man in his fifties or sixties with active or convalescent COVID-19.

The CDR3 DNA reads as TGTGCCAGCACCCTAGTGGGACAGCTATCTGAAGCTTTCTTT. It is translated as CASTLVGQLSEAFF. The chain links TRBV28 to TRBJ1-1; 7 bases are a match to TRBD1. Germline values: CDR1 MDHEN, CDR2 SYDVKM. With 7 bases clipped from V and 6 bases from J, the junction kept 11 bases outside the gene matches. The CDR3 totals 14 residues.

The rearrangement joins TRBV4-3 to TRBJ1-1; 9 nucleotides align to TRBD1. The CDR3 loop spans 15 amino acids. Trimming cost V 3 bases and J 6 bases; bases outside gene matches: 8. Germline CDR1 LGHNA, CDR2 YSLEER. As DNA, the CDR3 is TGCGCCAGCAGCCACTGGGACAGGGTTTTCCCTGAAGCTTTCTTT. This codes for CASSHWDRVFPEAFF.

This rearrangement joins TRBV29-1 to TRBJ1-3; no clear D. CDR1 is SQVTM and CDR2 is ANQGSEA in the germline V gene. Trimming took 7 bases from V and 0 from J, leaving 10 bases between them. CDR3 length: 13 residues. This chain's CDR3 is CSAGYVSGNTIYF. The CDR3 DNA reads TGCAGCGCCGGTTACGTCTCTGGAAACACCATATATTTT.

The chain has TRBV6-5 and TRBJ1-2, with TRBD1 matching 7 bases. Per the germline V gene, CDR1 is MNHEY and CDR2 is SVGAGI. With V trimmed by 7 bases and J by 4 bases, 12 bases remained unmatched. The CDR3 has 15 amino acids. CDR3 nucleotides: TGTGCCAGCACCCTCGGGACAGCGGTTTCCTATGGCTACACCTTC. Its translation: CASTLGTAVSYGYTF.

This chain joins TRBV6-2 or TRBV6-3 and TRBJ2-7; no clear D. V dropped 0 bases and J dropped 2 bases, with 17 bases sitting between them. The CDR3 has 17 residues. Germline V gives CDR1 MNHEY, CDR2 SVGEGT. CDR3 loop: CASSYSKVGFAAYEQYF. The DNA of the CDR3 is TGTGCCAGCAGTTACTCGAAAGTAGGCTTTGCGGCCTACGAGCAGTACTTC.